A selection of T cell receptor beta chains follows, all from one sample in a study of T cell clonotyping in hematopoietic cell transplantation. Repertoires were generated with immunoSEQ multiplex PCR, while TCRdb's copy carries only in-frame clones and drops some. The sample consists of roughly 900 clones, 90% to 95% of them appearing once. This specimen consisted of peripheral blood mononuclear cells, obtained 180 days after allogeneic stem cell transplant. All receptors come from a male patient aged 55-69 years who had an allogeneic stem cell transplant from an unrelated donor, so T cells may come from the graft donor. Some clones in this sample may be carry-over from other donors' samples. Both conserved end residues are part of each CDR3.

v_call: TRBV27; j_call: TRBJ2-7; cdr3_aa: CASRGWDSYEQYF
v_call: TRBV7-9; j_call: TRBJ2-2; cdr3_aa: CASSAGELFF
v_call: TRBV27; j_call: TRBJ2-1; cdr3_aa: CASSLDRGSYNEQFF
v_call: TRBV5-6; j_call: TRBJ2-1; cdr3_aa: CASSLPGGSNEQFF
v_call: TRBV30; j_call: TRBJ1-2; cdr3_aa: CAWRGQGANGYTF
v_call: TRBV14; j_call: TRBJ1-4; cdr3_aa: CASSQVKGSGKLFF
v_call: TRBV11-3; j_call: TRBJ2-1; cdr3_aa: CASSRDRAHEQFF
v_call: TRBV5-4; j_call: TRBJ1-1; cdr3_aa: CASSLRLNTEAFF
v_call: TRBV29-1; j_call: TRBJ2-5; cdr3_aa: CSVEEDRGRSETQYF
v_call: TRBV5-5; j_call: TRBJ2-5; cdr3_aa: CASSLFGGETQYF
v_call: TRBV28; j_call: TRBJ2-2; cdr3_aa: CASSLVRGGTGELFF
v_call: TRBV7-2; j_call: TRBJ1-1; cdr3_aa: CASRWTQEAEAFF
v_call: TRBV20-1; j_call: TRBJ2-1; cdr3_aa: CSASGGRQFF
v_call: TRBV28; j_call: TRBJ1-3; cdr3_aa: CASNPGSAGNTIYF
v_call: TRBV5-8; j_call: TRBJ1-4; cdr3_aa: CASSLGLGSGSATNEKLFF
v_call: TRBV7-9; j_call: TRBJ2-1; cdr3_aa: CASSRRDSSYNEQFF
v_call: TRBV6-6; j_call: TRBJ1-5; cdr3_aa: CASSTLGQPQHF
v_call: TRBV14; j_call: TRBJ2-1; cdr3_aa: CASGDTGGFYNEQFF
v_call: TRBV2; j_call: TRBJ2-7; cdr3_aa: CARFRDRASVYF
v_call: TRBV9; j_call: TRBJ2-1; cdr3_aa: CASSDSPRSVTINNEQFF
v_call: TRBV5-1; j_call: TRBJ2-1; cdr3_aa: CASSFVAGGSNEQFF
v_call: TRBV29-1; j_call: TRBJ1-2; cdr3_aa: CSVEGFGYTF
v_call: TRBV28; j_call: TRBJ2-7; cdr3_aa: CASSLRFDRDYEQYF
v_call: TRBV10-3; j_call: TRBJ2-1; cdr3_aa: CAISEFPGGQTSDEQFF
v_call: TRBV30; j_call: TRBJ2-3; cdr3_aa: CAWRLAGGADTQYF
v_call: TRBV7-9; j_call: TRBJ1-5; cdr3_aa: CASSLSGPGDQPQHF
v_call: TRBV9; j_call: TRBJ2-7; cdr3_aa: CASSPWAGTYEQYF
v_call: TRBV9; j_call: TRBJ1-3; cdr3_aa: CASSVDQGISGNTIYF
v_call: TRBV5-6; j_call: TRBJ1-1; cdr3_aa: CAGGRKGETEAFF
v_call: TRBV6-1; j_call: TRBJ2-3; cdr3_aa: CASSDVGRGTDTQYF
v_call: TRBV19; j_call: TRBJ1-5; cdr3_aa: CASSPRARNQPQHF
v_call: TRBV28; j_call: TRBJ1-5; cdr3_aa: CASSLSGPNQPQHF
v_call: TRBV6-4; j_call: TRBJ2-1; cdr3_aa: CASSDSPNEQFF
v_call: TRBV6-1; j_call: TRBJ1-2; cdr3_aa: CASSEFDYGYTF
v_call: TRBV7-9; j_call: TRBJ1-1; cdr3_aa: CAGRQNTEAFF
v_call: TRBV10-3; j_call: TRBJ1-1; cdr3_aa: CAISESDNTEAFF
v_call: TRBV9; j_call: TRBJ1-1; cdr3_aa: CASSGGGKTEAFF
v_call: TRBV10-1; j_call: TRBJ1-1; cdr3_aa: CAGSESTEAFF
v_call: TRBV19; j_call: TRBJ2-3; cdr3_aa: CASSRTGGYADTQYF
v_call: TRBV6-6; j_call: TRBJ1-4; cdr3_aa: CASSKNNQGSEKLFF
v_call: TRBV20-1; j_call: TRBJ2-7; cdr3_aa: CSAPSGYEQYF
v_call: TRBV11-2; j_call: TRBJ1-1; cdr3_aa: CASSSRTGAMNTEAFF
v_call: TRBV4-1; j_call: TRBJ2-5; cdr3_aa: CASSQVSRLAGGPRETQYF
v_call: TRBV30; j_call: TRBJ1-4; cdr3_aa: CAWSGQSNEKLFF
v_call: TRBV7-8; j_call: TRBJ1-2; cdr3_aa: CASSLGGQGRYGYTF
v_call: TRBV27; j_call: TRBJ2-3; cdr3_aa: CASSLYVGTTDTQYF
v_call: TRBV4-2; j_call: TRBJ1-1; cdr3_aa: CASNRQAGEAFF
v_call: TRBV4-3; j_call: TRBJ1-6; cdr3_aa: CASSTVPGPTDRALHF
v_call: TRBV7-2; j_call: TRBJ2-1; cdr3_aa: CASSPPSQPEQFF